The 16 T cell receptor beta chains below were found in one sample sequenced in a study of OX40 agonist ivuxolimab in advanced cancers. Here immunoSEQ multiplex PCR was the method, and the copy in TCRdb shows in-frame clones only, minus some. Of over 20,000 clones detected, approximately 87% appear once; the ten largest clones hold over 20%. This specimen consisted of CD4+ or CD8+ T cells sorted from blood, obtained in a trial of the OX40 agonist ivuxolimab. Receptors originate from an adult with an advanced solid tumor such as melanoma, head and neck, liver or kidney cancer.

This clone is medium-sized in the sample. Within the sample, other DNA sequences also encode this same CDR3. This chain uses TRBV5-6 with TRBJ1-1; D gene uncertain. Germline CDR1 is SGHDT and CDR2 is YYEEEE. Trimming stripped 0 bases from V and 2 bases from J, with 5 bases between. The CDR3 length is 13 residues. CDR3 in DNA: TGTGCCAGCAGCTTGGCGGACAACACTGAAGCTTTCTTT. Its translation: CASSLADNTEAFF.

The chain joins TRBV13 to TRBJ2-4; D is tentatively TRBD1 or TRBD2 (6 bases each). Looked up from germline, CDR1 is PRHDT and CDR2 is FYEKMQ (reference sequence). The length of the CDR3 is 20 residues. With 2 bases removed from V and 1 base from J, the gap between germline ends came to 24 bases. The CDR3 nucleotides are TGTGCCAGCAGCTTACCCCTCCCGGCGTTAGGGGGGTATGCCAAAAACATTCAGTACTTC. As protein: CASSLPLPALGGYAKNIQYF.

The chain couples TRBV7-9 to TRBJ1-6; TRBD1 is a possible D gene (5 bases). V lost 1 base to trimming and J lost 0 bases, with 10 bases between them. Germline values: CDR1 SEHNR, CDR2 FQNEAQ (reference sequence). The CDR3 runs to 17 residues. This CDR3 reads CASSLGAGSSYNSPLHF. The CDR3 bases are TGTGCCAGCAGCTTAGGGGCAGGGAGCTCCTATAATTCACCCCTCCACTTT. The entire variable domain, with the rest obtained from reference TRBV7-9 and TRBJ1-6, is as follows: DTGVSQNPRHKITKRGQNVTFRCDPISEHNRLYWYRQTLGQGPEFLTYFQNEAQLEKSRLLSDRFSAERPKGSFSTLEIQRTEQGDSAMYLCASSLGAGSSYNSPLHFGNGTRLTVT.

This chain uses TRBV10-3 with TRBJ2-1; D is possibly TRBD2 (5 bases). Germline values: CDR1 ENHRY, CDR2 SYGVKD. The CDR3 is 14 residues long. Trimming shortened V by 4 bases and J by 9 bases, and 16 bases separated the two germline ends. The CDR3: CAISGGLPPSEQFF. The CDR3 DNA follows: TGTGCCATCAGTGGCGGACTCCCCCCAAGTGAGCAGTTCTTC.

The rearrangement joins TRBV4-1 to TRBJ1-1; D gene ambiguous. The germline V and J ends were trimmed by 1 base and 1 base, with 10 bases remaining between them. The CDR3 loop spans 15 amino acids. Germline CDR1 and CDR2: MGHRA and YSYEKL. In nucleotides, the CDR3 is TGCGCCAGCAGCCAAGTAGCGGGGAGGAACACTGAAGCTTTCTTT. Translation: CASSQVAGRNTEAFF.

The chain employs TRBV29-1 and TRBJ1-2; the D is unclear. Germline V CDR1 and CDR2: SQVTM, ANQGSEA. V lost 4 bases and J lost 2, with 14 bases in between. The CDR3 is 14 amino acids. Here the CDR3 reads CSVVGGSVNYGYTF. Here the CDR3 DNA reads TGCAGCGTTGTGGGTGGTAGTGTGAACTATGGCTACACCTTC.

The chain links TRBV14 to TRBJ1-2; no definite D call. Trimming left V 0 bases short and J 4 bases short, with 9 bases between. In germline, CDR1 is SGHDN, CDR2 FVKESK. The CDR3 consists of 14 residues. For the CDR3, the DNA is TGTGCCAGCAGCCAAGAGTCCCCCTTCTATGGCTACACCTTC. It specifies CASSQESPFYGYTF. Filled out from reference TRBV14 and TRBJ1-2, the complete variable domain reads EAGVTQFPSHSVIEKGQTVTLRCDPISGHDNLYWYRRVMGKEIKFLLHFVKESKQDESGMPNNRFLAERTGGTYSTLKVQPAELEDSGVYFCASSQESPFYGYTFGSGTRLTVV.

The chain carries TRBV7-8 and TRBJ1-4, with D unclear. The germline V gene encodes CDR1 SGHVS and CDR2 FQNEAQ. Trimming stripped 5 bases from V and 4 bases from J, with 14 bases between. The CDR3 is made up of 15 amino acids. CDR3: CASSPPGLINEKLFF. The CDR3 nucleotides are TGTGCCAGCAGCCCCCCCGGGCTGATTAATGAAAAACTGTTTTTT.

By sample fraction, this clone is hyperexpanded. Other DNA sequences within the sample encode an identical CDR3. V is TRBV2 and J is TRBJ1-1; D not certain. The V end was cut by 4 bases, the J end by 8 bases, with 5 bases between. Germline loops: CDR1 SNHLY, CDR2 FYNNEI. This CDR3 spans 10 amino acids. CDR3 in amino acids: CASSVGEAFF. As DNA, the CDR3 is TGTGCCAGCAGTGTAGGGGAAGCTTTCTTT.

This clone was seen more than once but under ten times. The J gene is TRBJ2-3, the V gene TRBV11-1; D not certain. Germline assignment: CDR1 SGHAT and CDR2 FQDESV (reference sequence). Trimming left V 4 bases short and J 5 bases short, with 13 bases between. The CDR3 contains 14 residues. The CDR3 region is CASSSSASGDTQYF. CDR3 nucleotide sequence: TGTGCCAGCAGCTCTTCCGCCTCCGGAGATACGCAGTATTTT.

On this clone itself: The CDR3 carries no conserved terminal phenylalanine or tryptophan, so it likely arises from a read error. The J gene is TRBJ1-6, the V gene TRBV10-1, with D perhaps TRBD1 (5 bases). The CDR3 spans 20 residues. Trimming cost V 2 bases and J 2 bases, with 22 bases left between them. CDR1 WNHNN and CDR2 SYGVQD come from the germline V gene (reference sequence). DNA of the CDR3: TGCGCCAGCAGTGAGCCGGGGGGTACAGGTTATCGGGCCTATAATTCACCCCTCCACCTT. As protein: CASSEPGGTGYRAYNSPLHL.

CDR3 in DNA: TGCAGCGTTGATTATACCAACACTGAAGCTTTCTTT. Protein sequence: CSVDYTNTEAFF. V and J are TRBV29-1 and TRBJ1-1; no firm D call. There are 12 residues in the CDR3. From germline, CDR1 is SQVTM and CDR2 ANQGSEA. V shed 3 bases and J shed 2 bases, with 7 bases lying between them.

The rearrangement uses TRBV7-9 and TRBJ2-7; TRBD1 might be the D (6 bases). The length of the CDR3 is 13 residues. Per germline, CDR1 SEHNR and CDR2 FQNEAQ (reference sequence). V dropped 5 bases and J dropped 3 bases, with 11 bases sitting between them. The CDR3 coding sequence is TGTGCCAGCAGCCGACAGGACTTCTACGAGCAGTACTTC. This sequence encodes CASSRQDFYEQYF.

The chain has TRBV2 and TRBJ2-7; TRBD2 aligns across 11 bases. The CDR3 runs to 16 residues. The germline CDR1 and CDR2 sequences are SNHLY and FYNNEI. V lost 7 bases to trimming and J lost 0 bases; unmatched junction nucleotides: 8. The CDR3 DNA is TGTGCCAGCAAGGAACTAGCGGGGGCCGGCTCCTACGAGCAGTACTTC. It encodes CASKELAGAGSYEQYF.

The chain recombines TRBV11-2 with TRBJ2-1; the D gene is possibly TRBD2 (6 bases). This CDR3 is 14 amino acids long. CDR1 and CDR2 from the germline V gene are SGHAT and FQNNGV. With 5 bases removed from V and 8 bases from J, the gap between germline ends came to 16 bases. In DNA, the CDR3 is TGTGCCAGCAGCGCGCCGCGACTAGTTGATGAGCAGTTCTTC. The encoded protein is CASSAPRLVDEQFF.

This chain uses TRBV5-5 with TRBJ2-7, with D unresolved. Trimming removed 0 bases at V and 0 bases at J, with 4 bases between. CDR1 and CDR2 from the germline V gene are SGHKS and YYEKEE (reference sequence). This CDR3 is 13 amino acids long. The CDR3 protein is CASSLGVSYEQYF. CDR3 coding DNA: TGTGCCAGCAGCTTGGGTGTCTCCTACGAGCAGTACTTC. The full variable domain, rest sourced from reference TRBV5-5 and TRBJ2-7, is DAGVTQSPTHLIKTRGQQVTLRCSPISGHKSVSWYQQVLGQGPQFIFQYYEKEERGRGNFPDRFSARQFPNYSSELNVNALLLGDSALYLCASSLGVSYEQYFGPGTRLTVT.